The 9 T cell receptor beta chains reported below all come from one sample, sequenced in a study of T cells in Graves' hyperthyroidism and ophthalmopathy (dated by TCRdb to the late 2010s). The library was made by multiplex PCR. Sequenced using an Illumina HiSeq 2000. The TCR beta CDR3 regions were amplified from the RNA transcripts. A first-round RT-PCR of the TCR CDR3 used the HTBI primer set with the Qiagen OneStep RT-PCR kit. TCRdb itself trimmed the public reads at Q25 with fastp, ran MiXCR and retained productive beta chains. CDR3 protein sequences are deduplicated, and each keeps its most common genes and DNA. The sample contains approximately 430,000 distinct CDR3 sequences, over 12% of them found a single time. The ten largest clones capture around 13% of the sample. The sequencing input was blood. These receptors were taken from a man in his late teens or twenties with Graves' ophthalmopathy.

This clonotype was picked up many times. Its ends do not fully match the called genes, so a read error is possible. The chain recombines TRBV5-1 with TRBJ2-7; D unclear. The CDR3 length is 12 residues. CDR1 is SGHRS, CDR2 YFSETQ, per germline. The chain's CDR3 is CASSLGFYEQYF. Written as DNA, the CDR3 is TGTGCCAGCAGTTTAGGGTTCTACGAGCAGTACTTC.

The chain joins TRBV4-1 to TRBJ2-3, with TRBD2 as a possible D gene (6 bases). The CDR3 runs to 16 residues. Deletions cut 5 bases from V and 5 bases from J, with 20 bases between. Germline V gene lookup returns CDR1 MGHRA and CDR2 YSYEKL. CDR3 nucleotide sequence: TGCGCCAGCAGCTCCCTGTTTGTAAGGGGAGGAGATACGCAGTATTTT. Its protein is CASSSLFVRGGDTQYF.

This clonotype was seen ten or more times. J is TRBJ2-2 and V is TRBV2, with D perhaps TRBD2 (7 bases). Germline loops: CDR1 SNHLY, CDR2 FYNNEI. With 4 bases removed from V and 1 base from J, the gap between germline ends came to 16 bases. CDR3 length: 17 residues. CDR3 nucleotide sequence: TGTGCCAGCAGTGGGGCGGGGGCCCTTCTGAACACCGGGGAGCTGTTTTTT. Its translation: CASSGAGALLNTGELFF.

The chain employs TRBV2 and TRBJ2-7; 8 positions match TRBD2. Germline trimming cut 2 bases from V and 2 bases from J; bases unmatched to any gene: 5. The CDR3 is 15 residues long. Germline CDR1 is SNHLY and CDR2 is FYNNEI. For the CDR3, the DNA is TGTGCCAGCAGTGAACGGAGCGGGGGTACCTACGAGCAGTACTTC. Translated: CASSERSGGTYEQYF.

The chain carries TRBV19 and TRBJ2-1, with TRBD2 identical over 8 bases. With 6 bases clipped from V and 5 bases from J, the junction kept 3 bases outside the gene matches. CDR3 length: 13 amino acids. Germline assignment: CDR1 LNHDA and CDR2 SQIVND (reference sequence). CDR3 region: CASRTSGNNEQFF. CDR3 nucleotide sequence: TGTGCCAGTAGAACTAGCGGAAACAATGAGCAGTTCTTC.

About this clonotype itself: Being one base from a much bigger clone, this may be a read error. The rearrangement joins TRBV29-1 to TRBJ2-3; D is possibly TRBD2 (6 bases). Germline V CDR1 and CDR2: SQVTM, ANQGSEA. This CDR3 region has 14 residues. CDR3 bases: TGCATCGTGAGCCCACGGGACTTTGGGGATACGCAGTATTTT. This codes for CIVSPRDFGDTQYF.

This clonotype was recorded many times. A junction end diverges from the germline sequence, so it may reflect a read error. CDR3 nucleotide sequence: TGTGCCAGCAGTATATACAATGAGCAGTTCTTC. Encoded protein: CASSIYNEQFF. The chain links TRBV19 to TRBJ2-1; D is undetermined. Germline lookup yields CDR1 LNHDA and CDR2 SQIVND (reference sequence). The CDR3 loop spans 11 amino acids.

Many counts were recorded for this clonotype. The chain has TRBV14 and TRBJ2-3; 14 bases agree with TRBD2. CDR1 SGHDN and CDR2 FVKESK come from the germline V gene. V gave up 1 base and J gave up 9 bases; unmatched junction bases: 18. The CDR3 is made up of 20 amino acids. The CDR3 bases are TGTGCCAGCAGCCAAGCCACGGGACTAGCGGGAGTCGGAGGGAAGGACACGCAGTATTTT. Amino acid sequence: CASSQATGLAGVGGKDTQYF.

In its sample, this clonotype was seen many times. The chain recombines TRBV7-8 with TRBJ2-2, with D possibly called TRBD1 or TRBD2 (5 bases each). Germline V gene data show CDR1 as SGHVS and CDR2 as FQNEAQ. V lost 3 bases to trimming and J lost 0 bases, with 11 bases between them. There are 16 residues in the CDR3. This CDR3 reads CASSLRGISNTGELFF. In DNA, the CDR3 is TGTGCCAGCAGCTTGAGGGGAATTTCGAACACCGGGGAGCTGTTTTTT.